The clone carrying this T cell receptor (beta chain) was seen only a few times. Construction of the TCRbeta library involved unique molecular identifiers. TCRdb passed the PCR reads through MiXCR, listing each CDR3 protein once. This sample has 900,000 or so distinct CDR3 sequences; 16% occur once, and the top ten carry roughly 4.8%. The data were obtained in a study of T-cell reconstitution after alpha-beta-depleted transplantation in children. The germline V gene encodes CDR1 SGHRS and CDR2 YFSETQ. Trimming left V 4 bases short and J 4 bases short, with 15 bases between. The CDR3 is 15 amino acids. The V and J genes are TRBV5-1 and TRBJ2-1; no clear D. The material was PBMCs, mostly from graft donor cells, obtained 360 days after TCRalphabeta/CD19-depleted stem cell transplant. The source of this sequence is a male patient younger than 18 who had a stem cell transplant for acute lymphoblastic leukemia, so the T cells may come from the graft donor. The CDR3 sequence: CASSPGFLIYNEQFF. The CDR3 region has the DNA TGCGCCAGCAGCCCAGGCTTCCTTATATACAATGAGCAGTTCTTC.